The next 27 T cell receptor beta chains were all read from a single sample in a study of blood T cell repertoires in COVID-19. Clones were sequenced by immunoSEQ multiplex PCR, and TCRdb holds only the in-frame ones, with some missing. This sample yields roughly 150,000 clones, of which 80% to 85% are seen a single time; roughly 4.9% belongs to the top ten. Sequencing input: PBMCs or T cells enriched from blood (not recorded which). These receptors all come from a man in his 70s who had been exposed to COVID-19.

J is TRBJ1-1 and V is TRBV10-3, with a tentative D call TRBD1 (6 bases). V dropped 6 bases and J dropped 1 base, with 15 bases sitting between them. CDR1 and CDR2 (germline): ENHRY, SYGVKD. CDR3 length equals 15 residues. CDR3 DNA: TGTGCCATCAGCGAGGCGGACAGTTCGAACACTGAAGCTTTCTTT. The encoded protein is CAISEADSSNTEAFF.

The J gene is TRBJ2-2, the V gene TRBV9; D call uncertain. Per germline, CDR1 SGDLS and CDR2 YYNGEE. With 0 bases removed from V and 1 base from J, the gap between germline ends came to 10 bases. This CDR3 is 16 amino acids long. CDR3 residues: CASSVDPRWNTGELFF. The CDR3 DNA follows: TGTGCCAGCAGCGTAGATCCCAGGTGGAACACCGGGGAGCTGTTTTTT.

The chain combines TRBV27 with TRBJ2-1; 9 bases are a match to TRBD2. The trim removed 0 bases at V and 4 bases at J, leaving 4 bases unmatched. Germline V gene sequence: CDR1 MNHEY, CDR2 SMNVEV (reference sequence). The CDR3 totals 16 residues. CDR3 loop: CASSLSSGSPYNEQFF. DNA for the CDR3: TGTGCCAGCAGTTTATCTAGCGGGAGTCCGTACAATGAGCAGTTCTTC.

This chain links TRBV2 with TRBJ2-2; TRBD1 might be the D (5 bases). This CDR3 is 14 amino acids long. Germline CDR1 and CDR2: SNHLY and FYNNEI. Between the trimmed V and J ends, which lost 10 bases and 8 bases, there was a span of 20 bases. This CDR3 is CATTYGPPGGELFF. The CDR3 DNA reads as TGTGCCACCACCTACGGACCCCCAGGGGGGGAGCTGTTTTTT.

The sample holds many counts of this clone. The rearrangement uses TRBV29-1 and TRBJ1-5, with 9 bases aligning to TRBD1. The CDR3 length is 13 residues. With 6 bases clipped from V and 4 bases from J, the junction kept 4 bases outside the gene matches. The germline CDR1 and CDR2 sequences are SQVTM and ANQGSEA. DNA of the CDR3: TGCAGCGTGCTGACAGGGGGGAATCAGCCCCAGCATTTT. Encoded protein: CSVLTGGNQPQHF.

The V and J genes are TRBV7-9 and TRBJ2-1; TRBD1 is a possible D gene (5 bases). Germline CDR1 reads SEHNR; CDR2 reads FQNEAQ (reference sequence). This CDR3 is built from 13 residues. V lost 5 bases and J 2 bases, leaving 7 bases between the germline ends. The DNA for the CDR3 is TGTGCCAGCAGCAAGGACACCTACAATGAGCAGTTCTTC. As protein: CASSKDTYNEQFF.

In its sample, this clone was seen a few times. The chain employs TRBV7-7 and TRBJ2-2; 14 bases match TRBD2. Germline V gives CDR1 SSHAT, CDR2 FNYEAQ (reference sequence). The junction had 3 bases not matched to a gene; V was cut back by 5 bases and J by 4 bases. The CDR3 has 16 amino acids. CDR3 bases: TGTGCCAGCAGCCTAGGACTAGCGGGAGGCACCGGGGAGCTGTTTTTT. Translating gives CASSLGLAGGTGELFF.

This clone was seen only a few times. The chain links TRBV7-2 to TRBJ2-3, with a possible D match to TRBD2 (5 bases). The germline V and J ends were trimmed by 5 bases and 4 bases, with 19 bases remaining between them. The CDR3 runs to 16 residues. Germline V lookup: CDR1 SGHTA, CDR2 FQGNSA. The CDR3, as DNA: TGTGCCAGCAGCCCTAACCCCCGTGTGAGGGCAGATACGCAGTATTTT. Translated, it gives CASSPNPRVRADTQYF.

V is TRBV9 and J is TRBJ2-1; 12 bases align to TRBD1. The germline gives CDR1 SGDLS, CDR2 YYNGEE. Trimming cost V 0 bases and J 3 bases; bases outside gene matches: 10. The CDR3 spans 19 residues. CDR3 coding DNA: TGTGCCAGCAGCGTAGAACTTGCCGGGACAGGGGGCCTCTACAATGAGCAGTTCTTC. The encoded protein is CASSVELAGTGGLYNEQFF.

The gene calls are TRBV11-2 and TRBJ2-7; TRBD1 is a possible D gene (5 bases). CDR3 length equals 12 residues. CDR1 is SGHAT and CDR2 is FQNNGV in the germline V gene. V lost 4 bases, J lost 4 bases, and 8 bases lay in between. The CDR3 loop is CASSSDTYEQYF. The CDR3 DNA reads TGTGCCAGCAGCTCGGACACTTACGAGCAGTACTTC.

This clone was seen a few times. The chain employs TRBV20-1 and TRBJ2-1, with no clear D. Germline values: CDR1 DFQATT, CDR2 SNEGSKA (reference sequence). The V end lost 6 bases, the J end lost 5 bases, and 8 bases lay between the germline ends. The CDR3 runs to 11 residues. The CDR3 DNA is TGCAGTGCCTACGAGGACAATGAGCAGTTCTTC. Amino acid sequence: CSAYEDNEQFF.

In its sample, this clone was seen a few times. The chain combines TRBV11-2 with TRBJ2-1; the match to TRBD2 covers 14 bases. CDR3 size: 15 residues. The junction had 4 bases not matched to a gene; V was cut back by 5 bases and J by 7 bases. The germline gives CDR1 SGHAT, CDR2 FQNNGV. The CDR3 region is CASSPGLAGVNEQFF. CDR3 DNA: TGTGCCAGCAGCCCGGGACTAGCGGGGGTTAATGAGCAGTTCTTC.

The V call is TRBV19, the J call TRBJ1-2; 7 bases map to TRBD1. V was clipped by 3 bases and J by 0 bases; unmatched bases: 4. CDR1 is LNHDA and CDR2 is SQIVND in the germline V gene (reference sequence). This CDR3 contains 15 residues. CDR3 nucleotide sequence: TGTGCCAGTAGTATGGACAGGAGAGCTAACTATGGCTACACCTTC. This codes for CASSMDRRANYGYTF.

The chain recombines TRBV5-6 with TRBJ1-4, with a weak D call TRBD1 (6 bases). The CDR3 consists of 14 residues. Germline V gene sequence: CDR1 SGHDT, CDR2 YYEEEE. The V and J ends lost 4 bases and 4 bases respectively, with 11 bases between them. CDR3 nucleotide sequence: TGTGCCAGCAGCACGGACAGCTATAATGAAAAACTGTTTTTT. This translates into CASSTDSYNEKLFF.

This sequence joins TRBV11-2 and TRBJ1-4; maybe TRBD1 (6 bases). CDR1 and CDR2 (germline): SGHAT, FQNNGV. Between the trimmed V and J ends, which lost 5 bases and 8 bases, there was a span of 21 bases. The CDR3 sequence is 16 residues long. The CDR3 sequence is CASSLLSGGLGEKLFF. The CDR3 DNA reads as TGTGCCAGCAGCCTCTTATCGGGGGGGCTCGGGGAAAAACTGTTTTTT. The variable domain in full, with the rest retrieved from reference TRBV11-2 and TRBJ1-4, is EAGVAQSPRYKIIEKRQSVAFWCNPISGHATLYWYQQILGQGPKLLIQFQNNGVVDDSQLPKDRFSAERLKGVDSTLKIQPAKLEDSAVYLCASSLLSGGLGEKLFFGSGTQLSVL.

The J gene is TRBJ1-2, the V gene TRBV7-9; no clear D. The CDR3 spans 13 residues. V lost 1 base and J 6 bases, leaving 9 bases between the germline ends. Germline V lookup: CDR1 SEHNR, CDR2 FQNEAQ (reference sequence). CDR3 nucleotides: TGTGCCAGCAGCTTAGGGTTCGGGGATGGCTACACCTTC. This codes for CASSLGFGDGYTF.

This clone was seen only once. The chain combines TRBV7-8 with TRBJ2-7, with TRBD2 matching 9 bases. The CDR3 is 16 residues long. Germline loops: CDR1 SGHVS, CDR2 FQNEAQ. The V gene end was trimmed by 4 bases and the J gene end by 2 bases; junction bases not matched to a gene: 9. DNA for the CDR3: TGTGCCAGCAGCTCGGGCGGGCTAGCGGGGACCTACGAGCAGTACTTC. This sequence encodes CASSSGGLAGTYEQYF.

CDR3 protein: CASSPRQRLTLHGYTF. The CDR3 region has the DNA TGTGCCAGCAGCCCCCGACAGCGCCTTACCCTTCATGGCTACACCTTC. The J gene is TRBJ1-2, the V gene TRBV3-1 (or the pseudogene TRBV3-2); weak D call: TRBD1 (5 bases). This CDR3 has 16 amino acids. Per the germline V gene, CDR1 is LGHDT and CDR2 is YNNKEL (reference sequence). V was clipped by 4 bases and J by 6 bases, with 21 bases between them.

V and J are TRBV28 and TRBJ1-2; 7 bases align to TRBD1. Germline trimming cut 8 bases from V and 8 bases from J; bases unmatched to any gene: 17. The CDR3 is 15 amino acids. Germline values: CDR1 MDHEN, CDR2 SYDVKM. CDR3 nucleotide sequence: TGTGCCAGCGTTGAGGTCGGGAACAGGGGTCCAGGCTACACCTTC. It specifies CASVEVGNRGPGYTF.

The gene calls are TRBV18 and TRBJ2-5; a possible D gene is TRBD2 (6 bases). V dropped 2 bases and J dropped 3 bases, with 10 bases sitting between them. The CDR3 extends over 14 amino acids. Germline CDR1 reads KGHSH; CDR2 reads LQKENI. The CDR3 sequence: CASSPGLQEETQYF. The CDR3 nucleotides read TGTGCCAGCTCACCAGGACTACAAGAAGAGACCCAGTACTTC.

V gene TRBV15 combines with J gene TRBJ2-1; 7 nucleotides align to TRBD2. Per germline, CDR1 LNHNV and CDR2 YYDKDF (reference sequence). The CDR3 extends over 14 amino acids. The V gene end was trimmed by 5 bases and the J gene end by 7 bases; junction bases not matched to a gene: 8. CDR3: CATSRGGARNEQFF. DNA of the CDR3: TGTGCCACCAGCCGGGGAGGGGCTCGGAATGAGCAGTTCTTC.

A word on this clone: At one boundary the junction diverges from the germline segment, which might be a read error. The chain has TRBV20-1 and TRBJ2-7, with D perhaps matching TRBD2 (5 bases). This CDR3 has 11 amino acids. The V gene's germline CDR1 is DFQATT and CDR2 SNEGSKA (reference sequence). CDR3 sequence: CSATSSHEQYF. CDR3 coding DNA: TGCAGTGCTACTAGCTCCCACGAGCAGTACTTC.

The V call is TRBV6-1, the J call TRBJ2-1; 7 bases match TRBD2. The CDR3 contains 16 residues. CDR1 is MNHNS, CDR2 SASEGT, per germline. With V trimmed by 3 bases and J by 0 bases, 5 bases remained unmatched. For the CDR3, the DNA is TGTGCCAGCAGTGACCGCGGGGGTAGCTCCTACAATGAGCAGTTCTTC. This gives the protein CASSDRGGSSYNEQFF.

Regarding this clone: This sample also contains other DNA sequences that code for the same CDR3. This sequence joins TRBV27 and TRBJ1-5, with TRBD1 identical over 10 bases. CDR1 and CDR2 from the germline V gene are MNHEY and SMNVEV (reference sequence). V shed 4 bases and J 2 bases; nucleotides not matched to a gene: 2. This CDR3 region has 15 residues. In DNA, the CDR3 is TGTGCCAGCAGTTCAGGGACAGGGGGCAATCAGCCCCAGCATTTT. It specifies CASSSGTGGNQPQHF.

J is TRBJ2-7 and V is TRBV11-3; 8 bases line up with TRBD1. The junction had 5 bases not matched to a gene; V was cut back by 1 base and J by 0 bases. The CDR3 contains 16 residues. Germline CDR1 and CDR2: SGHNT and YENEEA. The CDR3 is CASSLGSGTGSYEQYF. The CDR3 DNA follows: TGTGCCAGCAGCTTAGGGTCAGGGACAGGCTCCTACGAGCAGTACTTC.

This chain joins TRBV29-1 and TRBJ2-7, with D maybe TRBD1 (6 bases). The CDR3 extends over 12 amino acids. Germline values: CDR1 SQVTM, CDR2 ANQGSEA. V shed 5 bases and J shed 0 bases, with 8 bases lying between them. CDR3 sequence: CSVRTASYEQYF. In DNA, the CDR3 is TGCAGCGTTCGGACAGCCTCCTACGAGCAGTACTTC.

The gene calls are TRBV7-2 and TRBJ2-5, with D maybe TRBD2 (6 bases). The CDR3 has 13 residues. Germline V CDR1 and CDR2: SGHTA, FQGNSA. The ends were cut back, 1 base at V and 9 bases at J, with 12 bases in the middle. In nucleotides, the CDR3 is TGTGCCAGCAGCTTAGGGAGGGGTTCGGCCCAGTACTTC. Translated: CASSLGRGSAQYF. The full variable domain, in which reference TRBV7-2 and TRBJ2-5 provide the parts outside the CDR3, is GAGVSQSPSNKVTEKGKDVELRCDPISGHTALYWYRQSLGQGLEFLIYFQGNSAPDKSGLPSDRFSAERTGGSVSTLTIQRTQQEDSAVYLCASSLGRGSAQYFGPGTRLLVL.